Listed below are T cell receptor beta chains from one sample, sequenced in a study of vaccination effects on CD4 cells after COVID-19. Clones were sequenced by immunoSEQ multiplex PCR, and TCRdb holds only the in-frame ones, with some missing. The profile covers 50,000 to 65,000 clones, with about four fifths appearing a single time and roughly 2.4% taken by the ten largest. These receptors' antigens are unknown. The material sequenced was CD4+ T cells from PBMCs cultured with HCoV-229E spike peptides, taken before COVID-19 vaccination. The receptor source for this set is a human donor who received a COVID-19 vaccine. CDR3s include the opening cysteine and the closing phenylalanine or tryptophan. The D gene is left open where the match is weak. Expanded clones get a size class; other rows say once, few or many, or leave the size out.

TRBV6-4	TRBJ1-2	-	17	TRBD1	CASNPLPGQGFTNGYTF	TGTGCCAGCAACCCGCTACCGGGACAGGGTTTCACTAATGGCTACACCTTC
TRBV6-5	TRBJ2-3	-	14	-	CASSPGGPTDTQYF	TGTGCCAGCAGCCCCGGGGGTCCCACAGATACGCAGTATTTT
TRBV6-4	TRBJ2-1	-	16	-	CASALPVNREVGEQFF	TGTGCCAGCGCCCTTCCGGTGAACAGGGAAGTAGGTGAGCAGTTCTTC
TRBV28	TRBJ1-2	once	15	-	CASSSAPRGAYGYTF	TGTGCCAGCAGTTCCGCACCCCGGGGGGCGTATGGCTACACCTTC
TRBV7-3	TRBJ2-3	few	14	-	CASSPETRTDTQYF	TGTGCCAGCAGCCCCGAGACCCGAACAGATACGCAGTATTTT
TRBV28	TRBJ1-5	-	13	-	CASSSQGPQPQHF	TGTGCCAGCAGTTCTCAGGGACCTCAGCCCCAGCATTTT
TRBV6-5	TRBJ2-3	-	13	-	CATLFPAGDTQYF	TGTGCCACCCTTTTCCCGGCGGGAGATACGCAGTATTTT
TRBV5-1	TRBJ1-1	-	14	-	CASSLGQINTEAFF	TGCGCCAGCAGCTTGGGGCAGATTAACACTGAAGCTTTCTTT
TRBV15	TRBJ2-4	-	17	-	CATSRGPIQLAKNIQYF	TGTGCCACCAGCAGAGGACCCATCCAGTTAGCCAAAAACATTCAGTACTTC
TRBV2	TRBJ1-4	-	14	-	CASSEAMGNEKLFF	TGTGCCAGCAGTGAAGCGATGGGTAATGAAAAACTGTTTTTT
TRBV2	TRBJ2-3	-	13	-	CASSGLVTDTQYF	TGTGCCAGCTCAGGCCTCGTCACAGATACGCAGTATTTT
TRBV5-4	TRBJ2-3	-	15	TRBD2	CASSLAGGAGDTQYF	TGTGCCAGCAGCTTGGCCGGGGGGGCCGGGGATACGCAGTATTTT
TRBV18	TRBJ1-5	-	18	-	CASSPTALQGVSNQPQHF	TGTGCCAGCTCACCTACAGCATTGCAAGGAGTCAGCAATCAGCCCCAGCATTTT
TRBV2	TRBJ1-1	-	15	TRBD1	CASRDPGQGNTEAFF	TGTGCCAGCAGGGATCCGGGACAGGGGAACACTGAAGCTTTCTTT
TRBV7-3	TRBJ2-1	few	14	TRBD1	CASSPDRDYNEQFF	TGTGCCAGCAGCCCCGACAGGGATTACAATGAGCAGTTCTTC
TRBV15	TRBJ2-3	-	18	TRBD2	CATSRDPTAGASTDTQYF	TGTGCCACCAGCAGAGATCCCACAGCGGGGGCCAGCACAGATACGCAGTATTTT
TRBV2	TRBJ2-2	-	11	-	CASSLTGELFF	TGTGCCAGCAGCCTCACCGGGGAGCTGTTTTTT
TRBV24-1	TRBJ1-5	-	14	TRBD1	CATSEGTGDQPQHF	TGTGCCACCAGTGAAGGGACAGGGGATCAGCCCCAGCATTTT
TRBV5-1	TRBJ1-4	-	16	TRBD1	CASSPRTGAGDEKLFF	TGCGCCAGCAGCCCGAGGACAGGGGCTGGGGATGAAAAACTGTTTTTT
TRBV29-1	TRBJ2-5	-	11	-	CSAEGTETQYF	TGCAGCGCAGAGGGGACGGAGACCCAGTACTTC
TRBV3-1/TRBV3-2	TRBJ1-5	-	14	-	CASSHLDSNQPQHF	TGTGCCAGCAGCCACCTGGACAGCAATCAGCCCCAGCATTTT
TRBV24-1	TRBJ2-2	-	15	-	CATSDSRRRTGELFF	TGTGCCACCAGTGATTCACGGCGCCGCACCGGGGAGCTGTTTTTT
TRBV24-1	TRBJ2-1	-	13	-	CATSERIRGEQFF	TGTGCCACCAGTGAGCGAATCCGTGGTGAGCAGTTCTTC
TRBV5-1	TRBJ2-3	-	15	-	CASSLRTGRGDTQYF	TGCGCCAGCAGCTTGAGGACCGGCCGGGGCGATACGCAGTATTTT
TRBV3-1/TRBV3-2	TRBJ1-2	-	15	-	CASSQDWAGFYGYTF	TGTGCCAGCAGCCAAGATTGGGCAGGATTCTATGGCTACACCTTC
TRBV5-1	TRBJ1-5	-	14	-	CASSFDSGNQPQHF	TGCGCCAGCAGCTTCGACAGCGGCAATCAGCCCCAGCATTTT